This TCR beta chain was sequenced for a study of shared clonotypes between healthy human individuals. As for the study in general: Every donor yielded three CD4 naive, three CD4 memory, two CD8 naive and one CD8 memory plate.

A remark on this clone: Its antigen is as yet unknown.

As processed by the authors: Junction-only sequences without quality scores came from ImmunoSEQ, so filtering differed. Clones were sequenced by immunoSEQ multiplex PCR, and TCRdb holds only the in-frame ones, with some missing. That table is the source of V, J and clone size, and D and trimming were worked out from the DNA. The sample contains some 2 million clones, about 95% of which appear only once. J lost 5 bases, V lost 4 bases, and 3 bases had no gene match. There are 14 residues in the CDR3. Germline CDR1 reads SGHRS; CDR2 reads YFSETQ. Study-level points and caveats: Generation probabilities were higher for clonotypes shared across all four sorted-subset donors than for unshared ones.

Terminally differentiated effector memory CD45RA+ cells were excluded by CCR7 positive selection of CD45RO-negative cells. The chain couples TRBV5-1 to TRBJ2-1, with TRBD2 matching 10 bases. The TCR was taken from a man between 18 and 29 years old in good health. Sample: naive CD8+ T cells sorted from blood. The CDR3 here is CASSRTSGNNEQFF. The CDR3 region has the DNA TGCGCCAGCAGCCGGACTAGCGGTAACAATGAGCAGTTCTTC. The complete variable domain, with remaining parts taken from reference TRBV5-1 and TRBJ2-1, reads KAGVTQTPRYLIKTRGQQVTLSCSPISGHRSVSWYQQTPGQGLQFLFEYFSETQRNKGNFPGRFSGRQFSNSRSEMNVSTLELGDSALYLCASSRTSGNNEQFFGPGTRLTVL.